The 29 T cell receptor beta chains below were found in one sample sequenced in a study of early T cells in non-severe SARS-CoV-2 infection. TCRdb itself ran the 5' RACE reads through MiXCR, one entry per CDR3 protein. The sample consists of about 58,000 distinct CDR3 sequences, 9.5% to 15% of them appearing once. The sequencing used whole blood, collected at baseline. These receptors all come from an adult who was a healthcare worker with PCR-confirmed SARS-CoV-2 infection or an uninfected control (not recorded which). The donor label of this sample is uncertain.

This clonotype was seen more than once but under ten times. The chain carries TRBV7-3 and TRBJ2-3, with 8 bases identical to TRBD2. The junction had 5 bases not matched to a gene; V was cut back by 5 bases and J by 4 bases. Germline CDR1 is SGHTA and CDR2 is FQGTGA. The CDR3 sequence is 14 residues long. The CDR3 spells CASSPGLASDTQYF. For the CDR3, the DNA is TGTGCCAGCAGCCCCGGACTAGCTTCAGATACGCAGTATTTT.

This clonotype was seen many times. This chain joins TRBV29-1 and TRBJ2-5; D not certain. Germline CDR1 reads SQVTM; CDR2 reads ANQGSEA. Trimming removed 0 bases at V and 2 bases at J, with 7 bases between. The length of the CDR3 is 13 residues. The CDR3 loop is CSVEENMQETQYF. For the CDR3, the DNA is TGCAGCGTTGAAGAAAATATGCAAGAGACCCAGTACTTC.

The chain recombines TRBV25-1 with TRBJ1-1; D might be TRBD1 (5 bases). This CDR3 spans 15 amino acids. Germline V lookup: CDR1 MGHDK, CDR2 SYGVNS. Trimming shortened V by 3 bases and J by 1 base, and 12 bases separated the two germline ends. In DNA form, the CDR3 reads TGTGCCAGCAGTGACGAGGGGATACCGAACACTGAAGCTTTCTTT. It translates to CASSDEGIPNTEAFF.

This clonotype has more than one count but fewer than ten. The chain has TRBV19 and TRBJ2-6, with a possible D match to TRBD1 (6 bases). The CDR3 covers 16 residues. Germline V gene data show CDR1 as LNHDA and CDR2 as SQIVND (reference sequence). V shed 2 bases and J shed 0 bases, with 8 bases lying between them. CDR3 sequence reads: CASSIMDSSGANVLTF. The CDR3 nucleotides read TGTGCCAGTAGTATAATGGACAGCTCTGGGGCCAACGTCCTGACTTTC.

This clonotype was seen at least ten times. The V call is TRBV20-1, the J call TRBJ2-2; 10 bases fit TRBD1. Germline V gene data show CDR1 as DFQATT and CDR2 as SNEGSKA (reference sequence). The CDR3 has 14 residues. The ends lost 6 bases at V and 6 bases at J; junction bases unmatched: 7. The CDR3 sequence is CSAPGQGKPGELFF. DNA for the CDR3: TGCAGTGCCCCGGGACAGGGGAAGCCCGGGGAGCTGTTTTTT.

This clonotype was seen a handful of times. This chain uses TRBV6-1 with TRBJ1-4; no clear D. Looked up from germline, CDR1 is MNHNS and CDR2 is SASEGT. The ends were cut back, 5 bases at V and 0 bases at J, with 10 bases in the middle. This CDR3 is built from 15 residues. CDR3 residues: CASSPGRTTNEKLFF. CDR3 nucleotides: TGTGCCAGCAGTCCAGGACGAACAACTAATGAAAAACTGTTTTTT.

This clonotype was seen a few times. V and J are TRBV12-3 or TRBV12-4 and TRBJ1-1, with 10 bases aligning to TRBD1. The length of the CDR3 is 14 residues. J was trimmed by 4 bases and V by 5 bases; bases with no gene match: 4. As DNA, the CDR3 is TGTGCCAGCAGTCCTGGGACAGGGGTCACTGAAGCTTTCTTT. As protein: CASSPGTGVTEAFF.

V is TRBV12-3 or TRBV12-4 and J is TRBJ2-3; 11 bases fit TRBD1. J was trimmed by 5 bases and V by 6 bases; bases with no gene match: 10. The CDR3 is made up of 16 amino acids. The chain's CDR3 is CASSGGTGGFVDTQYF. The CDR3 DNA is TGTGCCAGCAGCGGTGGGACAGGGGGTTTTGTAGATACGCAGTATTTT.

This clonotype was seen only a few times. The chain is built from TRBV6-6 and TRBJ1-1; 12 nucleotides agree with TRBD1. This CDR3 is 15 amino acids long. Germline assignment: CDR1 MNHNY and CDR2 SVGAGI (reference sequence). After removal of 4 bases from V and 5 bases from J, the junction contained 5 bases not matched to a gene. The CDR3 DNA follows: TGTGCCAGCAGTTGGGGGGACAGGGGGCAAACTGAAGCTTTCTTT. Protein sequence: CASSWGDRGQTEAFF.

In its sample, this clonotype was seen a few times. The V gene is TRBV4-2, the J gene TRBJ2-1; a weak D match, TRBD2 (5 bases). CDR1 LGHNA and CDR2 YNFKEQ come from the germline V gene. V shed 5 bases and J shed 0 bases, with 14 bases lying between them. The CDR3 has 16 residues. DNA of the CDR3: TGTGCCAGCAGCGTGAACTCGGGGAGCTCCTACAATGAGCAGTTCTTC. Protein product: CASSVNSGSSYNEQFF.

This clonotype was observed at least ten times. The chain links TRBV6-5 to TRBJ1-1; D is unresolved. Germline V gene data show CDR1 as MNHEY and CDR2 as SVGAGI. The CDR3 is made up of 13 amino acids. With 2 bases removed from V and 1 base from J, the gap between germline ends came to 5 bases. The CDR3 protein is CASSYVKNTEAFF. As DNA, the CDR3 is TGTGCCAGCAGTTACGTTAAGAACACTGAAGCTTTCTTT.

The chain joins TRBV6-1 to TRBJ1-6; TRBD1 might be the D (6 bases). Germline loops: CDR1 MNHNS, CDR2 SASEGT. The CDR3 length is 15 residues. With 4 bases removed from V and 5 bases from J, the gap between germline ends came to 12 bases. The chain's CDR3 is CASSVAGGDNSPLHF. For the CDR3, the DNA is TGTGCCAGCAGTGTCGCTGGGGGCGATAATTCACCCCTCCACTTT.

V usage is TRBV12-5 and J usage is TRBJ2-4; TRBD1 matches at 8 bases. There are 19 residues in the CDR3. The V and J ends lost 7 bases and 1 base, in that order; junction bases with no gene match: 18. In germline, CDR1 is LGHNT, CDR2 FRNRAP. The CDR3, as DNA: TGTGCTAGTGCCCCTGGCAGGGGGCAAGGAGGATCGGCCAAAAACATTCAGTACTTC. It encodes CASAPGRGQGGSAKNIQYF.

The chain uses TRBV4-1 and TRBJ1-2; D gene ambiguous. Trimming removed 1 base from V and 8 bases from J, with 14 bases in between. Germline V gives CDR1 MGHRA, CDR2 YSYEKL. CDR3 length: 14 residues. In nucleotides, the CDR3 is TGCGCCAGCAGCCAAGTAGGGCAAAGGAAGGGCTACACCTTC. It translates to CASSQVGQRKGYTF.

This clonotype has a handful of counts. V usage is TRBV20-1 and J usage is TRBJ1-3; D remains ambiguous. The CDR3 spans 13 residues. The germline gives CDR1 DFQATT, CDR2 SNEGSKA (reference sequence). V shed 3 bases and J shed 0 bases, with 6 bases lying between them. The CDR3 loop reads CSARTNSGNTIYF. The CDR3, as DNA: TGCAGTGCTAGGACTAACTCTGGAAACACCATATATTTT.

This rearrangement joins TRBV29-1 to TRBJ2-1, with D maybe TRBD1 (6 bases). The CDR3 contains 12 residues. V was trimmed by 6 bases and J by 4 bases, leaving 10 bases between them. CDR1 is SQVTM, CDR2 ANQGSEA, per germline. The CDR3: CSVGTNYNEQFF. The DNA for the CDR3 is TGCAGCGTCGGGACAAATTACAATGAGCAGTTCTTC.

This clonotype appeared many times. V usage is TRBV7-8 and J usage is TRBJ1-5; possible D gene TRBD1, 5 bases. The CDR3 length is 18 residues. Germline V gives CDR1 SGHVS, CDR2 FQNEAQ. The V gene lost 5 bases and the J gene lost 0 bases, with 20 bases spanning the gap. CDR3 sequence: CASSPYQGMGYSNQPQHF. CDR3 nucleotide sequence: TGTGCCAGCAGCCCGTACCAGGGTATGGGGTATAGCAATCAGCCCCAGCATTTT.

This clonotype has more than one count but fewer than ten. The chain uses TRBV12-3 or TRBV12-4 and TRBJ2-3; D not resolved. V dropped 2 bases and J dropped 5 bases, with 5 bases sitting between them. There are 12 residues in the CDR3. As DNA, the CDR3 is TGTGCCAGCAGTTTATTCCGAGATACGCAGTATTTT. Translated: CASSLFRDTQYF.

This clonotype was counted many times. The V call is TRBV5-5, the J call TRBJ2-5; 10 bases fit TRBD1. The CDR3 length is 16 residues. Germline CDR1 is SGHKS and CDR2 is YYEKEE (reference sequence). Germline trimming cut 2 bases from V and 5 bases from J; bases unmatched to any gene: 9. This CDR3 is CASSLGSGTGVETQYF. Here the CDR3 DNA reads TGTGCCAGCAGCTTAGGATCCGGGACAGGGGTTGAGACCCAGTACTTC. Supplemented by reference TRBV5-5 and TRBJ2-5, the full variable domain reads DAGVTQSPTHLIKTRGQQVTLRCSPISGHKSVSWYQQVLGQGPQFIFQYYEKEERGRGNFPDRFSARQFPNYSSELNVNALLLGDSALYLCASSLGSGTGVETQYFGPGTRLLVL.

The J gene is TRBJ2-5, the V gene TRBV18; 10 bases match TRBD1. The CDR3 has 14 residues. V gave up 3 bases and J gave up 5 bases; unmatched junction bases: 3. Looked up from germline, CDR1 is KGHSH and CDR2 is LQKENI. CDR3 residues: CASSPPDRGETQYF. Here the CDR3 DNA reads TGTGCCAGCTCACCCCCGGACAGGGGGGAGACCCAGTACTTC.

The chain joins TRBV6-5 to TRBJ1-2; no firm D call. CDR3 length: 16 residues. V shed 6 bases and J shed 4 bases, with 21 bases lying between them. Germline loops: CDR1 MNHEY, CDR2 SVGAGI. DNA for the CDR3: TGTGCCAGCAGCCCGACGGAGGAGGGATTAACCTATGGCTACACCTTC. Translating gives CASSPTEEGLTYGYTF.

This clonotype has more than one count but fewer than ten. The chain carries TRBV20-1 and TRBJ1-2, with D possibly being TRBD1 (6 bases). V was clipped by 7 bases and J by 4 bases, with 13 bases between them. The CDR3 is made up of 12 amino acids. CDR1 and CDR2 (germline): DFQATT, SNEGSKA (reference sequence). CDR3 protein: CSVSRGAYGYTF. The DNA for the CDR3 is TGCAGTGTTTCAAGGGGGGCCTATGGCTACACCTTC.

This chain connects TRBV6-5 to TRBJ2-1; D may be TRBD1 (6 bases). This CDR3 spans 13 amino acids. V was pared by 6 bases and J by 4 bases, with 10 bases between. Germline-derived CDR1 and CDR2 are MNHEY and SVGAGI. Here the CDR3 reads CASRRQEYNEQFF. CDR3 bases: TGTGCCAGCAGACGACAGGAGTACAATGAGCAGTTCTTC.

The table lists this clonotype with a few counts. This chain uses TRBV2 with TRBJ1-1; 7 bases align to TRBD1. The CDR3 length is 16 residues. V was clipped by 3 bases and J by 7 bases; unmatched bases: 14. From germline, CDR1 is SNHLY and CDR2 FYNNEI. The CDR3 spells CASSDVWDRNRLEAFF. The CDR3 DNA reads as TGTGCCAGCAGTGACGTCTGGGACAGAAACCGACTTGAAGCTTTCTTT.

The chain couples TRBV7-9 to TRBJ2-5; D is uncertain. The V end was cut by 5 bases, the J end by 2 bases, with 12 bases between. Germline V gene data show CDR1 as SEHNR and CDR2 as FQNEAQ (reference sequence). The CDR3 contains 14 residues. The CDR3 DNA sequence: TGTGCCAGCAGCAGCAGAGCAGTTCAAGAGACCCAGTACTTC. It is translated as CASSSRAVQETQYF.

This clonotype was seen a few times. The chain couples TRBV6-6 to TRBJ2-7; the D is unclear. Trimming removed 0 bases at V and 0 bases at J, with 9 bases between. This CDR3 region has 15 residues. CDR1 is MNHNY, CDR2 SVGAGI, per germline (reference sequence). The CDR3 reads CASSYSTDGSYEQYV. The CDR3 nucleotides read TGTGCCAGCAGTTACTCGACGGACGGCTCCTACGAGCAGTACGTC.

This clonotype has a handful of counts. The rearrangement links TRBV7-9 to TRBJ2-3, with 7 positions matching TRBD1. J was trimmed by 3 bases and V by 1 base; bases with no gene match: 1. CDR1 is SEHNR and CDR2 is FQNEAQ in the germline V gene (reference sequence). The CDR3 covers 14 residues. The CDR3 loop reads CASSLGGQTDTQYF. The CDR3 DNA is TGTGCCAGCAGCTTAGGGGGACAGACAGATACGCAGTATTTT.

The chain has TRBV2 and TRBJ2-3, with 12 bases fitting TRBD2. This CDR3 is 18 amino acids long. V lost 2 bases to trimming and J lost 3 bases; unmatched junction nucleotides: 9. The germline CDR1 and CDR2 sequences are SNHLY and FYNNEI. The chain's CDR3 is CASSERASGGASTDTQYF. CDR3 nucleotide sequence: TGTGCCAGCAGTGAAAGAGCTAGCGGGGGGGCCTCGACAGATACGCAGTATTTT.

This clonotype has more than one count but fewer than ten. V gene TRBV5-5 combines with J gene TRBJ2-7; 10 nucleotides line up with TRBD1. Losses at the gene ends were 0 bases for V and 6 bases for J; bases not matched to a gene: 6. Germline assignment: CDR1 SGHKS and CDR2 YYEKEE (reference sequence). The CDR3 sequence is 15 residues long. The CDR3 spells CASSLGGQGTSEQYV. The CDR3 bases are TGTGCCAGCAGCTTGGGGGGACAGGGGACAAGCGAGCAGTACGTC.